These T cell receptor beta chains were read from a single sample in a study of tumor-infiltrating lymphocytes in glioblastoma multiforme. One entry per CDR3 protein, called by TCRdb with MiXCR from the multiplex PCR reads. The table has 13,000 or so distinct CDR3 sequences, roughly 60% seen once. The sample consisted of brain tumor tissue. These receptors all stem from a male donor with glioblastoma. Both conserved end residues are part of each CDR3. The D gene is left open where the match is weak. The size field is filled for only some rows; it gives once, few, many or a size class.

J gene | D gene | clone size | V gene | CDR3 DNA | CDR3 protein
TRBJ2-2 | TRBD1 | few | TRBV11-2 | TGTGCCAGCAGCTTAGATAGGGGGCATGAGCAGTTTTTT | CASSLDRGHEQFF
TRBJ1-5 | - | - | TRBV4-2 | TGTGCCAGCAGCCAAGATATGGGGGAACCTCAGCCCCAGCATTTT | CASSQDMGEPQPQHF
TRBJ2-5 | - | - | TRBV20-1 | TGCAGTGCCATCAGGGGTGCAGAGACCCAGGACTTC | CSAIRGAETQDF
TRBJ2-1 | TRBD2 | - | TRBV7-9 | TGTGCCAGCAGCTCTGGGACTAGCGGCAATGAGCAGTTCTTC | CASSSGTSGNEQFF
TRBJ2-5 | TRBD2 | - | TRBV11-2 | TGTGCCAGTAGAACGAGACTAGCGGGACAGACCCACTACTTC | CASRTRLAGQTHYF
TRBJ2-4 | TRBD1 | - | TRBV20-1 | TGCATCGCTAGAGACCCGGACAGGGGGATTCGGAAAGCCCAAAACATTCAGTACTTC | CIARDPDRGIRKAQNIQYF
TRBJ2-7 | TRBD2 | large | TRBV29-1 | TGCAGCGTCCAAACTAGCGACTCCTACGAGCAGTACTTC | CSVQTSDSYEQYF
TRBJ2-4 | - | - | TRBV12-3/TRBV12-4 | TGTGCCAGCAGTTTTGGAGGTGGGGAAAACATTCAGTACTTC | CASSFGGGENIQYF
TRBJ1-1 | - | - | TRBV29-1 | TGCAGCACCAGACATGACCCTGAAGCTTTCTTT | CSTRHDPEAFF
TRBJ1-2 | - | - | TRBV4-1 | TGCGCCAGCAGCCAAGGACACTATGGCTACACCTTC | CASSQGHYGYTF
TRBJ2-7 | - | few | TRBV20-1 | TGTAGTGCCTCTCGTGACAGCATCTCCTACGAGCAGTGCTTC | CSASRDSISYEQCF
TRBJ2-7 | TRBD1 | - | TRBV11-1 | TGCGCCAGGAGCGGACAGGGGCACGAGCAGTATTTC | CARSGQGHEQYF
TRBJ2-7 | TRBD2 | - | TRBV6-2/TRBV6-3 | TGTGCCAGCAGTAGCGGGGGTCATTCCTACGAGCAGTACTTC | CASSSGGHSYEQYF
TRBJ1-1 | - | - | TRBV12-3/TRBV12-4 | TGTGCCAGCAGCCAAAGGACAGAGAACACTGAAGCTTTCTTT | CASSQRTENTEAFF
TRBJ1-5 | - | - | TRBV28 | TGTGCCAGCAGTTTAGGGTTTCAGCCCCAGCATTTT | CASSLGFQPQHF
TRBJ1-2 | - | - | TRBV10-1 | TGCGCCAGCAGTGAGTCCGGGACAAACTATGGCTACACCTTC | CASSESGTNYGYTF
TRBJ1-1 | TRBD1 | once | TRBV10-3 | TGTGCCATCAGAGTAAAGGGACAGGGTTTCTGCTTTGACACTGAAGCTTTCTTT | CAIRVKGQGFCFDTEAFF
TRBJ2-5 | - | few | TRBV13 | TGTGCCAGCAGCTTGGGCAGGGAAGAGACCCAGTACTTC | CASSLGREETQYF
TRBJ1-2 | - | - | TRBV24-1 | TGTGCCACCTGTGACCGGCGGGACTTCGCGGATGGCTACACCTTC | CATCDRRDFADGYTF
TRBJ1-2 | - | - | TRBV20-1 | TGCAGTGCTAGTGGTAGGACGGGGAATGGCTACACCTTC | CSASGRTGNGYTF
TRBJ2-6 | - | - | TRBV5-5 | TGTGCCAGCATCTGGATCTCTTGGGCCAACGTCCTGACTTTC | CASIWISWANVLTF
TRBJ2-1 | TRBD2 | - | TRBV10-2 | TGCGCCAGCAATTGGACTAGCGGGGGCAGTGAGCAGTTCTTC | CASNWTSGGSEQFF
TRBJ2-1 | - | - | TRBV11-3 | TGTGCCAGGAGCTCAGCTCCCGATGAGCAGTTCTTC | CARSSAPDEQFF
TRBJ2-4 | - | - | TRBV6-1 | TGTGCCAGCACTGAGACTGTTCAGTACTTC | CASTETVQYF
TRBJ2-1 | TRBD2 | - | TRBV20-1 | TGCAGTGCGCAACCTAGCGGGAGGGCCGCGTACAATGAGCAGTTCTTC | CSAQPSGRAAYNEQFF
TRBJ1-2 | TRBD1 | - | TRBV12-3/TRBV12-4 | TGTGCCAGCAACTGGGACAGGGGGGATGGCTACACCTTC | CASNWDRGDGYTF